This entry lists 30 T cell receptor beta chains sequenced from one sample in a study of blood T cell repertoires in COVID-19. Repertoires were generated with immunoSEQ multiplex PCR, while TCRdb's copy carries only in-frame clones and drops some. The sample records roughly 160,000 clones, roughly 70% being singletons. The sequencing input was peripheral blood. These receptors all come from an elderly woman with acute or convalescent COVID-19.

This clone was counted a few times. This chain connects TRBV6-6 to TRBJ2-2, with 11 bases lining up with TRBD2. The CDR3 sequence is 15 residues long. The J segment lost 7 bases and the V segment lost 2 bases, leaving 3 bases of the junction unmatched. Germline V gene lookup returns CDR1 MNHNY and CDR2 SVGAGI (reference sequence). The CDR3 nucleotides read TGTGCCAGCAGTTACGTAGCGGGAGGGCTCGGGGAGCTGTTTTTT. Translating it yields CASSYVAGGLGELFF.

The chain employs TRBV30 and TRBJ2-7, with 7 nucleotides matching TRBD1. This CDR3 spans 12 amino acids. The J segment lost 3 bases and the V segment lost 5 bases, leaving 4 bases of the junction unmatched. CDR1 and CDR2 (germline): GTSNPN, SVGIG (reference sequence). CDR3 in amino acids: CAWGDSNYEQYF. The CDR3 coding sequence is TGTGCCTGGGGGGACAGCAACTACGAGCAGTACTTC. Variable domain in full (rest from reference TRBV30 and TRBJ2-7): SQTIHQWPATLVQPVGSPLSLECTVEGTSNPNLYWYRQAAGRGLQLLFYSVGIGQISSEVPQNLSASRPQDRQFILSSKKLLLSDSGFYLCAWGDSNYEQYFGPGTRLTVT.

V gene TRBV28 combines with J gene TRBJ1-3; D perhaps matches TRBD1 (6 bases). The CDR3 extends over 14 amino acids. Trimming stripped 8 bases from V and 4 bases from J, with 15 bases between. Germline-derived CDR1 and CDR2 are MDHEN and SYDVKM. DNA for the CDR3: TGTGCCAGCTATTCGACAGGCCGCGGAAACACCATATATTTT. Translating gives CASYSTGRGNTIYF.

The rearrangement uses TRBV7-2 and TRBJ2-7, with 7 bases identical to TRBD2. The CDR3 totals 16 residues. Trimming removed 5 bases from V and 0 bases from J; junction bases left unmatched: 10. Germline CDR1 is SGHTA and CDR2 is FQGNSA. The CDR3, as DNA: TGTGCCAGCAGCCCCACTACCCGGGACTACTCCTACGAGCAGTACTTC. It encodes CASSPTTRDYSYEQYF.

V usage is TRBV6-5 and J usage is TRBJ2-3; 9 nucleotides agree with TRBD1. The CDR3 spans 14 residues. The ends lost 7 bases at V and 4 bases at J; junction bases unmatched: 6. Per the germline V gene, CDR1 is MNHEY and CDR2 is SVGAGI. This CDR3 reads CASTSGQGSDTQYF. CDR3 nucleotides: TGTGCCAGCACGTCGGGACAGGGTTCAGATACGCAGTATTTT.

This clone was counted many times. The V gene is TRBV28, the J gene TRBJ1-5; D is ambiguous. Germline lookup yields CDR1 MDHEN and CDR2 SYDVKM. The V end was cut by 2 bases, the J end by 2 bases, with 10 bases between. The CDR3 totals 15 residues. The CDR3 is CASSLPIAGNQPQHF. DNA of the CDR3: TGTGCCAGCAGTTTACCAATCGCGGGCAATCAGCCCCAGCATTTT.

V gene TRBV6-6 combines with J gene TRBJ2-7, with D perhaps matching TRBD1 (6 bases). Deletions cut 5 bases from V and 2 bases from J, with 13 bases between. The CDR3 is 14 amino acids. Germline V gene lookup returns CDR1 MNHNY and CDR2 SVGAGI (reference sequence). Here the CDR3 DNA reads TGTGCCAGCAGTCGACCGGGACAAACCTACGAGCAGTACTTC. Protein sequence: CASSRPGQTYEQYF.

CDR3 residues: CASSFSSEQPQHF. In DNA, the CDR3 is TGCGCCAGCAGCTTTTCGAGTGAACAGCCCCAGCATTTT. The rearrangement joins TRBV5-1 to TRBJ1-5; D call uncertain. Per the germline V gene, CDR1 is SGHRS and CDR2 is YFSETQ. The CDR3 has 13 amino acids. V lost 2 bases and J 7 bases, leaving 10 bases between the germline ends.

The CDR3 reads CASSFGHTFLTEAFF. CDR3 in DNA: TGTGCCAGCAGCTTCGGTCATACCTTCCTCACTGAAGCTTTCTTT. The gene calls are TRBV7-2 and TRBJ1-1; no clear D. The CDR3 covers 15 residues. The V end was cut by 3 bases, the J end by 4 bases, with 15 bases between. The germline V gene encodes CDR1 SGHTA and CDR2 FQGNSA.

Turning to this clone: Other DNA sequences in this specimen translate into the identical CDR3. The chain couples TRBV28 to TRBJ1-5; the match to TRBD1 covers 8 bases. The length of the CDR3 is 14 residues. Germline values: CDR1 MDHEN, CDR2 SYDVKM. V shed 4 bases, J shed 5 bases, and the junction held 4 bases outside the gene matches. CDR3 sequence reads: CASSSGQGDQPQHF. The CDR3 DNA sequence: TGTGCCAGCAGTTCTGGACAGGGTGATCAGCCCCAGCATTTT.

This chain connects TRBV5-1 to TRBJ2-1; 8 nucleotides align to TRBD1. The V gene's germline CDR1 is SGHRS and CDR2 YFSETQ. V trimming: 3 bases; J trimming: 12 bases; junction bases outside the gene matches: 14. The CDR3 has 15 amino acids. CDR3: CASSSARTGLFRQFF. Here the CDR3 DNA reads TGCGCCAGCAGCTCCGCCAGGACAGGGCTATTTAGGCAGTTCTTC.

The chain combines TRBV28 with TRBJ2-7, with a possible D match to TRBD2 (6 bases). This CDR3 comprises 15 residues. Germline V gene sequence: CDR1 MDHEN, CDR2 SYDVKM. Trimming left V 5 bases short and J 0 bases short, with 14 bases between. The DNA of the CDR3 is TGTGCCAGCAGTCTTAGCGGACCCCCCTCCTACGAGCAGTACTTC. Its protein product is CASSLSGPPSYEQYF.

The CDR3 protein is CATSDLDRGYGYTF. CDR3 in DNA: TGTGCCACCAGTGATCTTGACAGGGGCTATGGCTACACCTTC. The chain joins TRBV24-1 to TRBJ1-2; 8 bases agree with TRBD1. This CDR3 spans 14 amino acids. The V segment lost 3 bases and the J segment 4 bases; nucleotides outside the gene matches: 3. The V gene's germline CDR1 is KGHDR and CDR2 SFDVKD.

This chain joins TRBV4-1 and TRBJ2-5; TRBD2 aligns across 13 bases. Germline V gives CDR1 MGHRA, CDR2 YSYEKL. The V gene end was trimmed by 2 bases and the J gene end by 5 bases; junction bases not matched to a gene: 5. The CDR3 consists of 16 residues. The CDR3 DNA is TGCGCCAGCAGCCAAACCGGACTAGCGGGAGAGGAGACCCAGTACTTC. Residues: CASSQTGLAGEETQYF.

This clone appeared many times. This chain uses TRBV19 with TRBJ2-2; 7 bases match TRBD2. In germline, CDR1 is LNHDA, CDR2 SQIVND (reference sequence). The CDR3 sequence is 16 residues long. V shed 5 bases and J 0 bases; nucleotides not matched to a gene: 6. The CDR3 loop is CASSGASGANTGELFF. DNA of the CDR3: TGTGCCAGTAGTGGCGCTAGCGGCGCGAACACCGGGGAGCTGTTTTTT.

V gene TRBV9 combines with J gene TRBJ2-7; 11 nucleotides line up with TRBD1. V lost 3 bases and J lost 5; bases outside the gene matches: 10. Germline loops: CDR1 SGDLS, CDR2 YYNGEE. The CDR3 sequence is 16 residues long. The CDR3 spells CASSAFGQGAVDEQYF. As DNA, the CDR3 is TGTGCCAGCAGCGCCTTTGGACAGGGGGCGGTCGACGAGCAGTACTTC.

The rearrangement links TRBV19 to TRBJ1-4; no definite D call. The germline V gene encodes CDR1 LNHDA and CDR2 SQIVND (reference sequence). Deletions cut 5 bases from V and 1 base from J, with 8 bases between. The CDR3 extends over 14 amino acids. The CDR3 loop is CASSRRVTNEKLFF. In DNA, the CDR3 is TGTGCCAGTAGTCGACGGGTAACTAATGAAAAACTGTTTTTT.

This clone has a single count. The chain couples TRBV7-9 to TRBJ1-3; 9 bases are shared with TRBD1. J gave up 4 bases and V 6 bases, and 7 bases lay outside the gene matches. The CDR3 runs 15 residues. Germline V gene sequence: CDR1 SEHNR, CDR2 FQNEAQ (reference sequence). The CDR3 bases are TGTGCCAGCAGTCGGGACAGGGCATTGGGAAACACCATATATTTT. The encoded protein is CASSRDRALGNTIYF.

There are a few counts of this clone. CDR3 in amino acids: CATSGSSGLGYEQYF. In DNA form, the CDR3 reads TGTGCCACCAGTGGATCTAGCGGTTTAGGTTACGAGCAGTACTTC. The gene calls are TRBV24-1 and TRBJ2-7; 7 bases map to TRBD2. The junction had 10 bases not matched to a gene; V was cut back by 5 bases and J by 4 bases. This CDR3 has 15 residues. Germline values: CDR1 KGHDR, CDR2 SFDVKD.

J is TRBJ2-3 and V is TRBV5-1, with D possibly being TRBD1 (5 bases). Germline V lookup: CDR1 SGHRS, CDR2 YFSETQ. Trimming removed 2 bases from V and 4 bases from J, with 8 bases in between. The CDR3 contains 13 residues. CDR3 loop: CASSLWGPDTQYF. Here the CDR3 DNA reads TGCGCCAGCAGCTTATGGGGCCCAGATACGCAGTATTTT.

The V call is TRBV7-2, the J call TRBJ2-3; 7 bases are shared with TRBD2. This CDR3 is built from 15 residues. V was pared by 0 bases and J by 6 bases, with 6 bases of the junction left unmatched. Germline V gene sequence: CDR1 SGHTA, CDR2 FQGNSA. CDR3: CASSLAGGEWDTQYF. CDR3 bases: TGTGCCAGCAGCTTAGCGGGGGGGGAGTGGGATACGCAGTATTTT.

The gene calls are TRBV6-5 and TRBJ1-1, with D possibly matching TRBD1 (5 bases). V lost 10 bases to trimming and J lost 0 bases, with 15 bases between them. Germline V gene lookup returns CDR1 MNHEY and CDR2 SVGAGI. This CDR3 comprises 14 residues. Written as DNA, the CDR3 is TGTGCCACCAACCCGGACATCTTGAACACTGAAGCTTTCTTT. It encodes CATNPDILNTEAFF.

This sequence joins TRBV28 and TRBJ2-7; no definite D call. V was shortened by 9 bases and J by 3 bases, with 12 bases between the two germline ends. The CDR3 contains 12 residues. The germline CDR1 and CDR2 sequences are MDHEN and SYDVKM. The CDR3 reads CASSMSGYEQYF. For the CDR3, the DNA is TGTGCCAGTTCCATGTCCGGCTACGAGCAGTACTTC.

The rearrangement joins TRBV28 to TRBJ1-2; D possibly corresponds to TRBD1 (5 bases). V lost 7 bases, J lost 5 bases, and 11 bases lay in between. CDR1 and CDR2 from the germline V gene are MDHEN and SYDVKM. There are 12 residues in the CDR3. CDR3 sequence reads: CASNLGAYGYTF. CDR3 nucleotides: TGTGCCAGCAACCTTGGGGCATATGGCTACACCTTC.

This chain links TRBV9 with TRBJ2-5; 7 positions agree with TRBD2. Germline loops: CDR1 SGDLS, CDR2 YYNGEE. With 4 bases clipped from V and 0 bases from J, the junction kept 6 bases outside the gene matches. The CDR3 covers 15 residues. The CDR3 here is CASSFLAANQETQYF. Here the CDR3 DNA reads TGTGCCAGCAGCTTCCTAGCGGCAAACCAAGAGACCCAGTACTTC.

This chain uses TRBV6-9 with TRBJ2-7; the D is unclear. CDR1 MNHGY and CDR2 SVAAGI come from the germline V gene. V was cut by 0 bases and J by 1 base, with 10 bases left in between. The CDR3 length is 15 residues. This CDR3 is CASSYSRRVSYEQYF. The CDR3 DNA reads TGTGCCAGCAGTTATTCTCGTCGCGTTTCCTACGAGCAGTACTTC.

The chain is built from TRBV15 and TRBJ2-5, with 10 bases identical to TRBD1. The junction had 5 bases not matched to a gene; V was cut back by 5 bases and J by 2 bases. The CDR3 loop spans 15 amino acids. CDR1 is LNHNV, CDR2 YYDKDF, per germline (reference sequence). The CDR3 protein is CATSGRDRGQETQYF. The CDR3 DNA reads TGTGCCACCAGCGGGCGGGACAGGGGACAAGAGACCCAGTACTTC. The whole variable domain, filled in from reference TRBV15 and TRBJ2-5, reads DAMVIQNPRYQVTQFGKPVTLSCSQTLNHNVMYWYQQKSSQAPKLLFHYYDKDFNNEADTPDNFQSRRPNTSFCFLDIRSPGLGDTAMYLCATSGRDRGQETQYFGPGTRLLVL.

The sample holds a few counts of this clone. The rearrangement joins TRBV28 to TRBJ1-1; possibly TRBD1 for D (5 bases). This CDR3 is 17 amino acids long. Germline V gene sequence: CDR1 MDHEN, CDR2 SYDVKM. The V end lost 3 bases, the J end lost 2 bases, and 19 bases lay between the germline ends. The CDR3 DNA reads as TGTGCCAGCAGTTTCCGACGGACACTCAGGACCAACACTGAAGCTTTCTTT. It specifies CASSFRRTLRTNTEAFF.

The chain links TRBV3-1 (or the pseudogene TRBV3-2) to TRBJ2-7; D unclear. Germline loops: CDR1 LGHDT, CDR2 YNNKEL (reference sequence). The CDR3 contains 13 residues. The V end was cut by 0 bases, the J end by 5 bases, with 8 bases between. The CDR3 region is CASSQEGRDEQYF. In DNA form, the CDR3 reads TGTGCCAGCAGCCAAGAAGGCCGGGACGAGCAGTACTTC.

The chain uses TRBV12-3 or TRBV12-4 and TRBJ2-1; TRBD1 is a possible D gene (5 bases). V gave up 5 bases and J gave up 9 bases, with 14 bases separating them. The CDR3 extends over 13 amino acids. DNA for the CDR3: TGTGCCAGCAGTGGGATGTGGGGCGGTGAGCAGTTCTTC. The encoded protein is CASSGMWGGEQFF.